This TCR beta chain derives from a study of breast tumors, draining lymph nodes, adjacent tissues listed by TCRdb under 2016. Concerning the study at large: Breast cancer patients provided tumor, adjacent nontumor tissue and axillary lymph nodes, and the study compared the TCR beta repertoires across these three sources. The study was designed to assess the relationships and possible T-cell exchange between tumor, surrounding tissue and draining lymph node repertoires in human breast cancer.

TCRdb records Illumina HiSeq 2000 as the sequencer. TCR beta chain libraries were generated by multiplex PCR amplification. High-throughput sequencing was used to analyze the amplified TCR beta chain products. TCRdb itself trimmed the public reads at Q25 with fastp, ran MiXCR and retained productive beta chains. Every CDR3 protein is listed once, alongside the most common genes and DNA of its rows. This sample holds about 120,000 distinct CDR3 sequences; about 20% were observed only once. In total, the top ten clones hold more than 3% of the sample. Lymph node samples were obtained from the axillary draining lymph nodes of breast cancer patients. In this sample, this clonotype turned up many times. The antigen this receptor binds is unknown. Base qualities are not recorded, but no much larger clone differs from it by a single base. V is shortened by 4 bases, J by 3 bases, and the region joining them spans 10 bases. CDR1 is given as MNHNS and CDR2 as SASEGT, both from the germline V gene. Its CDR3 holds 14 amino acids, cysteine through phenylalanine. The kept DNA is CDR3 alone, 42 bases in frame from the first base.

Results the study describes overall, beyond this receptor: T-cell repertoire diversity in tumors was found to be lower than in lymph nodes but higher than in nontumor tissue, and preferential V and J gene usage was observed. The conclusion that tumor T cells originate in lymph nodes was presented as consistent with a hypothesis rather than as directly demonstrated. The data were considered consistent with the idea that most tumor T cells come from the lymph node and then expand in tumor tissue. Tumor and nontumor tissue repertoires were found to be significantly more similar in luminal-like than in basal-like breast cancer.

This chain joins TRBV6-1 to TRBJ1-5; no D segment can be confidently identified. Sequencing was carried out using axillary lymph node tissue. This sequence originates from a female donor with breast cancer. Some clones in this sample may be carry-over from other donors' samples. In nucleotides, the sequence is TGTGCCAGCAGTGGGGCAGCATCCAATCAGCCCCAGCATTTT. Protein translation: CASSGAASNQPQHF.